These 6 T cell receptor beta chains originate from one sample sequenced in a study of blood T cell repertoires in COVID-19. Measured with immunoSEQ multiplex PCR; TCRdb has only the in-frame clones, and not every one. The data hold under 300,000 clones, with just under 85% observed a single time. Sequenced material: PBMCs or T cells enriched from blood (not recorded which). These receptors were collected from a man aged 40-49 years who had recovered from COVID-19.

V usage is TRBV12-3 or TRBV12-4 and J usage is TRBJ1-2; 9 positions match TRBD1. After removal of 1 base from V and 6 bases from J, the junction contained 0 bases not matched to a gene. The CDR3 consists of 13 residues. The CDR3 nucleotides are TGTGCCAGCAGTTTAGGGACAGGGGATGGCTACACCTTC. The encoded protein is CASSLGTGDGYTF.

The chain has TRBV7-9 and TRBJ1-5, with D tentatively TRBD1 (6 bases). The CDR3 is 15 amino acids. CDR1 and CDR2 from the germline V gene are SEHNR and FQNEAQ (reference sequence). V lost 5 bases, J lost 3 bases, and 14 bases lay in between. The CDR3, as DNA: TGTGCCAGCAGCACCGCAGGGGCCCCCAATCAGCCCCAGCATTTT. Translation: CASSTAGAPNQPQHF.

V usage is TRBV24-1 and J usage is TRBJ2-7, with D maybe TRBD2 (6 bases). From germline, CDR1 is KGHDR and CDR2 SFDVKD. The CDR3 is 15 residues long. V lost 7 bases and J lost 10, with 25 bases in between. The CDR3 nucleotides are TGTGCCACCAGCCGCGGGGCTGATGTCCCGCTAAGCCAGTACTTC. Translated: CATSRGADVPLSQYF.

The DNA of the CDR3 is TGTGCCAGCAGTGTGGAGGGTCCCGCTTTCTTT. Translated: CASSVEGPAFF. The chain has TRBV2 and TRBJ1-1, with D uncertain. Between the trimmed V and J ends, which lost 4 bases and 11 bases, there was a span of 11 bases. The CDR3 extends over 11 amino acids. The germline V gene has CDR1 SNHLY and CDR2 FYNNEI.

J is TRBJ1-6 and V is TRBV6-5; D call uncertain. The CDR3 consists of 14 residues. The V gene lost 6 bases and the J gene lost 9 bases, with 15 bases spanning the gap. Germline lookup yields CDR1 MNHEY and CDR2 SVGAGI. CDR3 coding DNA: TGTGCCAGCAGCCCCACCCGGGTGGGTTCACCCCTCCACTTT. Translating it yields CASSPTRVGSPLHF.

The chain employs TRBV2 and TRBJ1-3; a weak D match, TRBD1 (6 bases). The CDR3 has 14 amino acids. Germline V gives CDR1 SNHLY, CDR2 FYNNEI. With 2 bases removed from V and 2 bases from J, the gap between germline ends came to 7 bases. CDR3: CASSEQGTGNTIYF. The DNA of the CDR3 is TGTGCCAGCAGTGAACAGGGGACTGGAAACACCATATATTTT.